Presented here are 16 T cell receptor beta chains from one specimen sequenced in a study of Ad26.COV2.S vaccination and SARS-CoV-2 variants. TCRdb keeps only in-frame clones here, not all; method: immunoSEQ multiplex PCR. The profile covers about 410,000 clones, with roughly nine tenths appearing a single time and about 3.6% taken by the ten largest. The treatment: 15 to 20 received Ad26.COV2.S at low or high dose, single or two shots; about 5 received placebo; per-sample allocation not given. The study sampled participants on day 63 after the first vaccine or placebo injection. The sequencing used peripheral blood, collected in a trial of Ad26.COV2.S vaccine versus placebo. These receptors originate from a person aged 18 to 59 who received the Ad26.COV2.S COVID-19 vaccine or a placebo.

This sequence joins TRBV6-5 and TRBJ2-2; D unclear. This CDR3 is built from 12 residues. V was pared by 6 bases and J by 1 base, with 3 bases between. Germline-derived CDR1 and CDR2 are MNHEY and SVGAGI. This CDR3 reads CASRRNTGELFF. For the CDR3, the DNA is TGTGCCAGCAGAAGGAACACCGGGGAGCTGTTTTTT.

The chain joins TRBV4-1 to TRBJ1-1; D is unclear. The CDR3 totals 17 residues. Germline values: CDR1 MGHRA, CDR2 YSYEKL. V was cut by 1 base and J by 1 base, with 16 bases left in between. CDR3 sequence (DNA): TGCGCCAGCAGCCAAGGAGAACGTACGGCCGCGAACACTGAAGCTTTCTTT. Its protein is CASSQGERTAANTEAFF.

The chain combines TRBV7-9 with TRBJ1-4, with D possibly being TRBD1 (6 bases). V gave up 3 bases and J gave up 11 bases, with 13 bases separating them. The CDR3 has 13 residues. From germline, CDR1 is SEHNR and CDR2 FQNEAQ (reference sequence). CDR3 sequence (DNA): TGTGCCAGCAGCTTTCTAGGGGGTGGTAAACTGTTTTTT. Amino acid sequence: CASSFLGGGKLFF.

This rearrangement joins TRBV19 to TRBJ1-6, with a tentative D call TRBD1 (6 bases). The CDR3 loop spans 14 amino acids. Trimming left V 3 bases short and J 10 bases short, with 13 bases between. From germline, CDR1 is LNHDA and CDR2 SQIVND (reference sequence). The CDR3 region is CASSINRVASPLHF. The CDR3, as DNA: TGTGCCAGTAGTATTAACAGGGTTGCCTCACCCCTCCACTTT.

The rearrangement links TRBV5-1 to TRBJ2-1; the match to TRBD2 covers 8 bases. Unmatched junction bases numbered 5, after V lost 1 base and J lost 5 bases. The CDR3 consists of 15 residues. Germline V gene data show CDR1 as SGHRS and CDR2 as YFSETQ. CDR3 sequence (DNA): TGCGCCAGCAGCTTGCGACTAGCGAGCAACAATGAGCAGTTCTTC. Translated: CASSLRLASNNEQFF.

The rearrangement joins TRBV4-1 to TRBJ1-1; weak D call: TRBD1 (5 bases). Looked up from germline, CDR1 is MGHRA and CDR2 is YSYEKL. V shed 0 bases and J shed 2 bases, with 22 bases lying between them. The CDR3 is 19 residues long. Written as DNA, the CDR3 is TGCGCCAGCAGCCAAGATAGTCTTTTGAGGAGGGGAACAAACACTGAAGCTTTCTTT. It yields the protein CASSQDSLLRRGTNTEAFF.

The J gene is TRBJ2-1, the V gene TRBV5-1; D call uncertain. Trimming removed 0 bases from V and 0 bases from J, with 10 bases in between. The CDR3 is 16 residues long. CDR1 is SGHRS, CDR2 YFSETQ, per germline. This CDR3 is CASSLGVISSYNEQFF. In nucleotides, the CDR3 is TGCGCCAGCAGCTTGGGGGTTATTAGCTCCTACAATGAGCAGTTCTTC. Together with reference TRBV5-1 and TRBJ2-1, the CDR3 gives the full variable domain: KAGVTQTPRYLIKTRGQQVTLSCSPISGHRSVSWYQQTPGQGLQFLFEYFSETQRNKGNFPGRFSGRQFSNSRSEMNVSTLELGDSALYLCASSLGVISSYNEQFFGPGTRLTVL.

This clone was detected only once. The V and J genes are TRBV5-4 and TRBJ1-4; tentative D call: TRBD1 (5 bases). The germline gives CDR1 SGHNT, CDR2 YYREEE (reference sequence). Trimming removed 0 bases from V and 7 bases from J, with 13 bases in between. The CDR3 has 15 amino acids. DNA of the CDR3: TGTGCCAGCAGCTTGGAAGGGACCGCGACTGAAAAACTGTTTTTT. Translated: CASSLEGTATEKLFF.

The sample holds a few counts of this clone. The chain employs TRBV18 and TRBJ2-7, with D perhaps matching TRBD2 (6 bases). V lost 6 bases, J lost 4 bases, and 13 bases lay in between. The CDR3 sequence is 13 residues long. The V gene's germline CDR1 is KGHSH and CDR2 LQKENI. The CDR3 nucleotides are TGTGCCAGCTCCGCGGGACGGCTATACGAGCAGTACTTC. Translated, it gives CASSAGRLYEQYF.

The chain employs TRBV11-2 and TRBJ2-1; no clear D gene. Trimming took 6 bases from V and 0 from J, leaving 12 bases between them. The CDR3 length is 15 residues. CDR1 SGHAT and CDR2 FQNNGV come from the germline V gene. DNA for the CDR3: TGTGCCAGCAGTCAGGAGTTGAGCTCCTACAATGAGCAGTTCTTC. Translation: CASSQELSSYNEQFF.

The chain is built from TRBV7-9 and TRBJ1-3, with a possible D match to TRBD1 (6 bases). Germline loops: CDR1 SEHNR, CDR2 FQNEAQ (reference sequence). V was trimmed by 3 bases and J by 4 bases, leaving 10 bases between them. The CDR3 contains 14 residues. The DNA for the CDR3 is TGTGCCAGCAGCTTTAACAGGGAGGGAAACACCATATATTTT. It encodes CASSFNREGNTIYF. The full variable domain, completed using reference TRBV7-9 and TRBJ1-3, is DTGVSQNPRHKITKRGQNVTFRCDPISEHNRLYWYRQTLGQGPEFLTYFQNEAQLEKSRLLSDRFSAERPKGSFSTLEIQRTEQGDSAMYLCASSFNREGNTIYFGEGSWLTVV.

This clone is a singleton in its sample. CDR3 nucleotide sequence: TGTGCCAGCAGCCAGGCTAGCCCAGGGAGCTCCTATAATTCACCCCTCCACTTT. Translation gives CASSQASPGSSYNSPLHF. V gene TRBV3-1 (or the pseudogene TRBV3-2) combines with J gene TRBJ1-6; the D gene is possibly TRBD1 (5 bases). This CDR3 has 18 amino acids. CDR1 and CDR2 (germline): LGHDT, YNNKEL (reference sequence). V lost 3 bases and J 0 bases, leaving 15 bases between the germline ends.

The rearrangement uses TRBV5-4 and TRBJ2-5; the match to TRBD2 covers 11 bases. Germline trimming cut 5 bases from V and 2 bases from J; bases unmatched to any gene: 5. CDR3 length: 15 amino acids. Per germline, CDR1 SGHNT and CDR2 YYREEE (reference sequence). CDR3 in amino acids: CASSPASGGQETQYF. CDR3 DNA: TGTGCCAGCAGTCCAGCTAGCGGGGGGCAAGAGACCCAGTACTTC.

The gene calls are TRBV18 and TRBJ1-1; maybe TRBD1 (5 bases). V was clipped by 6 bases and J by 0 bases, with 11 bases between them. From germline, CDR1 is KGHSH and CDR2 LQKENI. The CDR3 spans 14 residues. The CDR3: CASSKGLMNTEAFF. DNA for the CDR3: TGTGCCAGCTCCAAGGGGTTAATGAACACTGAAGCTTTCTTT. Supplemented by reference TRBV18 and TRBJ1-1, the full variable domain reads NAGVMQNPRHLVRRRGQEARLRCSPMKGHSHVYWYRQLPEEGLKFMVYLQKENIIDESGMPKERFSAEFPKEGPSILRIQQVVRGDSAAYFCASSKGLMNTEAFFGQGTRLTVV.

V usage is TRBV7-2 and J usage is TRBJ1-5; D is unresolved. This CDR3 spans 14 amino acids. Germline V gives CDR1 SGHTA, CDR2 FQGNSA. The V and J ends lost 0 bases and 6 bases respectively, with 9 bases between them. CDR3 nucleotides: TGTGCCAGCAGCTTAGCGGCGACGCCTCAGCCCCAGCATTTT. Translating it yields CASSLAATPQPQHF.

The rearrangement uses TRBV19 and TRBJ1-1; TRBD1 might be the D (5 bases). This CDR3 comprises 13 residues. CDR1 is LNHDA and CDR2 is SQIVND in the germline V gene (reference sequence). V lost 7 bases to trimming and J lost 7 bases, with 16 bases between them. CDR3 in DNA: TGTGCCAGTACCAACCGGCAGGGACTTGAAGCTTTCTTT. Translation: CASTNRQGLEAFF.